One T cell receptor beta chain is described in this entry. In the study's own analysis: Amplification with reference gene primers provided the estimates of nucleated cell counts. The data were produced by immunoSEQ multiplex PCR, yet TCRdb's version contains in-frame clones alone and is incomplete. That table supplies the V and J calls and clone size; D and trimming were determined from the DNA. Here the sample spans 55,000 to 70,000 clones, 88% being singletons. Germline V gene sequence: CDR1 MGHRA, CDR2 YSYEKL. V gave up 4 bases and J gave up 4 bases; unmatched junction bases: 9. This CDR3 is 16 amino acids long. This sample was taken from a study of blood T cell repertoires in COVID-19. Study background: Acute and convalescent COVID-19 specimens originated in the United States, Italy and Spain. Sources were T cells, B-cell-depleted T cells, or PBMCs; the material itself was cDNA or gDNA.

The origin of this receptor is a woman aged 55-69 years with COVID-19, enrolled during active disease. The source material was peripheral blood. V usage is TRBV4-1 and J usage is TRBJ1-4, with 7 bases identical to TRBD1. The CDR3 region has the DNA TGCGCCAGCAGCCTACAACCGGGACAGCTTAATGAAAAACTGTTTTTT. This translates into CASSLQPGQLNEKLFF.